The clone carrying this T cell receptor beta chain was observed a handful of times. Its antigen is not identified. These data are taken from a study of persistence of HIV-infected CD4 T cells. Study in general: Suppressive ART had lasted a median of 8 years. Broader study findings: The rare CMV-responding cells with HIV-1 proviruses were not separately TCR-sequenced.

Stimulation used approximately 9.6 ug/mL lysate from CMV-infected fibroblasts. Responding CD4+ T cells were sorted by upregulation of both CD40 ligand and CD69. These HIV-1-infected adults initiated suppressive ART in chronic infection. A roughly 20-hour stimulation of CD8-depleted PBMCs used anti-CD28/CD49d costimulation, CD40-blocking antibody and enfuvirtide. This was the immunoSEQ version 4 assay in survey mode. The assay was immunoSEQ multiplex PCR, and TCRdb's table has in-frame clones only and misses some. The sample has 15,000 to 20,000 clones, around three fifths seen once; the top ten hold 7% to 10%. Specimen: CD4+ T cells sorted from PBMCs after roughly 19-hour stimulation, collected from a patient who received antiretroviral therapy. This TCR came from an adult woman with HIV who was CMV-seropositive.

The CDR3 DNA reads as TGCAGCGTAGAGGGACAGGGAGTAAATGGCTACACCTTC. It encodes CSVEGQGVNGYTF. The rearrangement joins TRBV29-1 to TRBJ1-2; 9 bases align to TRBD1. Germline CDR1 SQVTM, CDR2 ANQGSEA. The length of the CDR3 is 13 residues. J lost 6 bases, V lost 6 bases, and 8 bases had no gene match.